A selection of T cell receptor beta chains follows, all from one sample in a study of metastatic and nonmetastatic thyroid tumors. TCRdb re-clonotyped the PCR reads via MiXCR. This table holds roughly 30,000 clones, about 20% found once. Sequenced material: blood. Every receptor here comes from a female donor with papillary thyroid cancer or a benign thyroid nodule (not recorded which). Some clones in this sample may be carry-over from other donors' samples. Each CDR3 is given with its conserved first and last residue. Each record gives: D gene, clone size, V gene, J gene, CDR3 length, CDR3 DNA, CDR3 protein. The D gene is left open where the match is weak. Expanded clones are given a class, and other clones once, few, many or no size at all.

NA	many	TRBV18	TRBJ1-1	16	TGTGCCAGCTCACCCGGACTGGGACCGATGAACACTGAAGCTTTCTTT	CASSPGLGPMNTEAFF
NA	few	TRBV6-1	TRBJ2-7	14	TGTGCCATCAGTGAAGCGGTTTCAGCTTACGAGCAGTACTTC	CAISEAVSAYEQYF
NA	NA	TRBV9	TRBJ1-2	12	TGTGCCAGTATCCCCTCGGGGGCTGGCTACACCTTC	CASIPSGAGYTF
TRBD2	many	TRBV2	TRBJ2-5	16	TGTGCCAGCAGTCTCCGGAGCGGGGGGGCCCAAGAGACCCAGTACTTC	CASSLRSGGAQETQYF
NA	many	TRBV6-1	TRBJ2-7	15	TGTGCCAGCAGTTCCCCAGACAGGCTGTCCTACGAGCAGTACTTC	CASSSPDRLSYEQYF
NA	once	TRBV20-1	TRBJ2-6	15	TGCAGTGCTAGAGATAGAGCTCGTGGGAACAACGTCCTGACTTTC	CSARDRARGNNVLTF
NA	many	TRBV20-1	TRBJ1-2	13	TGCAGTGCTAGATTGGGTAGTCGTGATGGCTACATCTTC	CSARLGSRDGYIF
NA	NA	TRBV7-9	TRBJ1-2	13	TGTGCCAGCAGCGTTGACAAGCCCTATGGCTACACCTTC	CASSVDKPYGYTF
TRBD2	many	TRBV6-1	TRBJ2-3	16	TGTGCCAGCAGTGATAGTCTAGCGGGGGGGGCAGATACGCAGTATTTT	CASSDSLAGGADTQYF
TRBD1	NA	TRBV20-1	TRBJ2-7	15	TGCAGTGCTCCGAACCGGGACAGGGGGACTAGAGAGCAGTACTTC	CSAPNRDRGTREQYF
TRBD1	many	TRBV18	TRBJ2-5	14	TGTGCCAGCTCACCGAACAGGGGAGAGGAGACCCAGTACTTC	CASSPNRGEETQYF
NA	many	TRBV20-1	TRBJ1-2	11	TGCAGTGCCACCTCGCCGGTCGGCTACACCTTC	CSATSPVGYTF
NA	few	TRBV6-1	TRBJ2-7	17	TGTGCCAGCAGTGATGATCCTATCGGGAGCCTGTCGGACGAGCAGTACTTC	CASSDDPIGSLSDEQYF
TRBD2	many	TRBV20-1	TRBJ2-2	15	TGCAGTGCTAGGGGACTAGCGGGGCACACCGGGGAGCTGTTTTTT	CSARGLAGHTGELFF
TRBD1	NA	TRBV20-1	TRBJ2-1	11	TGCAGTGTCCACAGGGGAAGTGAGCAGTTCTTC	CSVHRGSEQFF
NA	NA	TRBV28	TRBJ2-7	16	TGTGCCAGCAGTCAGCGACAAGGAAGGATCCCCTACGAGCAGTACTTC	CASSQRQGRIPYEQYF
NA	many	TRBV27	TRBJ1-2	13	TGTGCCAGCAGCTTAAGTAGACAGCATGGCTACACCTTC	CASSLSRQHGYTF
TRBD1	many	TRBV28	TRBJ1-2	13	TGTGCCAGCAGCCAAGGACAGGGCGCTGGCTACACCTTC	CASSQGQGAGYTF
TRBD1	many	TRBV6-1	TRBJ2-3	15	TGTGCCAGCAGGGGGACAGGGGGAGGTACAGATACGCAGTATTTT	CASRGTGGGTDTQYF
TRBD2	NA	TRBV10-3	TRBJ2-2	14	TGTGCCTACCGGGCGGGGGGGGCAACCGGGGAGCTGTTTTTT	CAYRAGGATGELFF
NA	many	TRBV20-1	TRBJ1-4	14	TGCAGTGCTAGAGAGGGGCGGACTAATGAAAAACTGTTTTTT	CSAREGRTNEKLFF
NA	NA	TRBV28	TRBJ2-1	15	TGTGCCAGCAGTTTACTGCAAGGCGGTTACAATGAGCGGTTCTTC	CASSLLQGGYNERFF
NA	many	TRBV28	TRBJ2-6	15	TGTGCCAGCAGCTACAGTTACTCTGGGGCCAACGTCCTGACTTTC	CASSYSYSGANVLTF
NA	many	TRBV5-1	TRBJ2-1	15	TGCGCCAGCAGCTTGGAGACACCGACCTACAATGAGCAGTTCTTC	CASSLETPTYNEQFF